This T cell receptor beta chain was sequenced in a study of naive and memory T cell subsets. Notes on the study in general: Diversity fell and Gini index rose from naive through CM, EM, EMRA. Clonotypes are single alpha or beta chains, not paired receptors.

The beta constant-region primer was an equimolar mix of two oligonucleotides covering TRBC1 and TRBC2. MiXCR, run by TCRdb on the UMI-ligation and nested PCR reads, gives a single entry per CDR3 protein. The data contain 25,000 to 30,000 distinct CDR3 sequences, around 11% of them singletons. Cells stained for CD3, CD4, CD8, CD45RA and CD27 were sorted into four subsets. In this sample, this clonotype turned up a few times. The antigen is not known. The CDR3 covers 15 residues. Trimming pared 0 bases from V and 2 bases from J, leaving 12 bases between. Germline CDR1 reads SGDLS; CDR2 reads YYNGEE. Material: effector memory CD4+ T cells from blood. Subset of the sample: effector memory, CD45RA- CD27-. The chain uses TRBV9 and TRBJ2-7; tentative D call: TRBD1 (5 bases). This sequence originates from a human donor in good health. The CDR3 sequence is CASSVVLDMTYEQYF. CDR3 nucleotides: TGTGCCAGCAGCGTAGTTCTGGACATGACCTACGAGCAGTACTTC.